This T cell receptor (beta chain) derives from a study of cytomegalovirus exposure and HLA in healthy donors. Primers for the PCR totalled 60 Vbeta and 13 Jbeta. The protocol was immunoSEQ multiplex PCR, while the TCRdb copy is restricted to in-frame clones and leaves out a portion. The table includes some 96,000 clones, 76% detected once. Study results and limitations: In terms of immune exposure information, only CMV serostatus was available.

Regarding this clone: Its antigen is not identified.

Sequenced sample: PBMCs. The TCR sequence derives from a man in his forties in good health and CMV-seronegative.

The CDR3 here is CASSPGRVNQPQHF. CDR3 nucleotide sequence: TGTGCCAGTAGTCCAGGCAGGGTCAATCAGCCCCAGCATTTT. The rearrangement uses TRBV19 and TRBJ1-5; D perhaps matches TRBD1 (5 bases). Germline V gene lookup returns CDR1 LNHDA and CDR2 SQIVND (reference sequence). CDR3 length: 14 amino acids. V dropped 5 bases and J dropped 3 bases, with 11 bases sitting between them.